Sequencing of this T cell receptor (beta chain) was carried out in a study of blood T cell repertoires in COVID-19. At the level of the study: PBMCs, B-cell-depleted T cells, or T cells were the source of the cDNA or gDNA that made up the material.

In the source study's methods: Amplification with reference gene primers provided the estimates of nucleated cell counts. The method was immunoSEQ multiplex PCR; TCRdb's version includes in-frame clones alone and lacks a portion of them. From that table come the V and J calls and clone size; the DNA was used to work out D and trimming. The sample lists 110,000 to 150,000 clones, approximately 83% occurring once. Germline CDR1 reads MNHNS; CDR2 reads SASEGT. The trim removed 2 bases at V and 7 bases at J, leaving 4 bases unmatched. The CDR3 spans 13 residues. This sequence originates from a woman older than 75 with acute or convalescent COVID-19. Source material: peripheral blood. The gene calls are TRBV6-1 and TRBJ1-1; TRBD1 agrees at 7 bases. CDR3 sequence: CASSETRTGEAFF. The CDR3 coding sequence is TGTGCCAGCAGTGAAACCCGGACAGGTGAAGCTTTCTTT.